The 29 T cell receptor beta chains in this list originate from one sample, sequenced in a study of OX40 agonist ivuxolimab in advanced cancers. Sequencing used immunoSEQ multiplex PCR; TCRdb keeps in-frame clones, though not all of them. The sample yields just under 85,000 clones, roughly 80% seen once. The material was CD4+ or CD8+ T cells sorted from blood, obtained in a trial of the OX40 agonist ivuxolimab. These receptors all come from an adult with an advanced solid tumor such as melanoma, head and neck, liver or kidney cancer.

V and J are TRBV5-1 and TRBJ2-1; 12 nucleotides line up with TRBD2. The germline V gene encodes CDR1 SGHRS and CDR2 YFSETQ. Unmatched junction bases numbered 2, after V lost 0 bases and J lost 4 bases. The CDR3 spans 16 residues. CDR3 sequence reads: CASSLVLAGGYNEQFF. CDR3 in DNA: TGCGCCAGCAGCTTGGTACTAGCGGGGGGTTACAATGAGCAGTTCTTC.

This sequence joins TRBV14 and TRBJ1-3, with D tentatively TRBD1 (5 bases). V lost 2 bases and J 8 bases, leaving 7 bases between the germline ends. This CDR3 contains 12 residues. The germline V gene has CDR1 SGHDN and CDR2 FVKESK. CDR3 protein: CASSQQGHTIYF. CDR3 nucleotides: TGTGCCAGCAGCCAACAGGGTCACACCATATATTTT.

This sequence joins TRBV2 and TRBJ2-7; 7 bases agree with TRBD1. V gave up 2 bases and J gave up 2 bases; unmatched junction bases: 12. CDR3 length equals 17 residues. The germline V gene encodes CDR1 SNHLY and CDR2 FYNNEI. The CDR3 sequence: CASSEFRSPGTAYEQYF. The CDR3 coding sequence is TGTGCCAGCAGTGAATTCCGAAGCCCTGGGACAGCCTACGAGCAGTACTTC.

The V gene is TRBV5-1, the J gene TRBJ1-6, with TRBD1 matching over 7 bases. After removal of 0 bases from V and 9 bases from J, the junction contained 3 bases not matched to a gene. Germline V gives CDR1 SGHRS, CDR2 YFSETQ. The CDR3 contains 14 residues. Here the CDR3 reads CASSLGQGSSPLHF. The CDR3 bases are TGCGCCAGCAGCTTGGGACAGGGTAGTTCACCCCTCCACTTT. Drawing the rest from reference TRBV5-1 and TRBJ1-6, the complete variable domain is KAGVTQTPRYLIKTRGQQVTLSCSPISGHRSVSWYQQTPGQGLQFLFEYFSETQRNKGNFPGRFSGRQFSNSRSEMNVSTLELGDSALYLCASSLGQGSSPLHFGNGTRLTVT.

Only a few counts were recorded for this clone. This chain joins TRBV28 and TRBJ1-6, with a weak D call TRBD1 (6 bases). The CDR3 consists of 14 residues. Deletions cut 6 bases from V and 6 bases from J, with 12 bases between. Germline V lookup: CDR1 MDHEN, CDR2 SYDVKM. The CDR3 DNA is TGTGCCAGCAGGAGAGGGGGAAGTAATTCACCCCTCCACTTT. Translation: CASRRGGSNSPLHF.

The V call is TRBV30, the J call TRBJ1-6, with TRBD1 matching over 8 bases. Germline assignment: CDR1 GTSNPN and CDR2 SVGIG (reference sequence). The CDR3 sequence is 16 residues long. The V gene end was trimmed by 2 bases and the J gene end by 3 bases; junction bases not matched to a gene: 6. As DNA, the CDR3 is TGTGCCTGGAGTTTGGGACAGGCCATCTATAATTCACCCCTCCACTTT. Translating it yields CAWSLGQAIYNSPLHF.

This chain uses TRBV28 with TRBJ2-2, with a tentative D call TRBD2 (6 bases). The CDR3 is made up of 15 amino acids. Germline V lookup: CDR1 MDHEN, CDR2 SYDVKM. V was cut by 8 bases and J by 3 bases, with 16 bases left in between. Here the CDR3 reads CASLSAGSYTGELFF. CDR3 DNA: TGTGCCAGCCTTAGTGCGGGGTCGTACACCGGGGAGCTGTTTTTT.

The chain combines TRBV14 with TRBJ1-2; TRBD1 might be the D (6 bases). This CDR3 spans 16 amino acids. In germline, CDR1 is SGHDN, CDR2 FVKESK. V shed 2 bases and J shed 4 bases, with 17 bases lying between them. CDR3 protein: CASSQNRMGGIYGYTF. In DNA, the CDR3 is TGTGCCAGCAGCCAAAACCGGATGGGGGGCATCTATGGCTACACCTTC.

This clone was picked up a small number of times. The chain combines TRBV7-6 with TRBJ2-1; D could derive from TRBD1 or TRBD2 (5 bases each). Per germline, CDR1 SGHVS and CDR2 FNYEAQ. Trimming took 0 bases from V and 7 from J, leaving 13 bases between them. CDR3 length: 15 residues. CDR3: CASSLAVGEMNEQFF. DNA of the CDR3: TGTGCCAGCAGCTTAGCCGTAGGGGAGATGAATGAGCAGTTCTTC. Looking up the rest from reference TRBV7-6 and TRBJ2-1 gives the full variable domain: GAGVSQSPRYKVTKRGQDVALRCDPISGHVSLYWYRQALGQGPEFLTYFNYEAQQDKSGLPNDRFSAERPEGSISTLTIQRTEQRDSAMYRCASSLAVGEMNEQFFGPGTRLTVL.

The J gene is TRBJ2-7, the V gene TRBV4-2; 8 nucleotides line up with TRBD1. Germline CDR1 reads LGHNA; CDR2 reads YNFKEQ. V lost 0 bases, J lost 2 bases, and 9 bases stayed unmatched. CDR3 length equals 17 residues. This CDR3 is CASSQETSTGGPYEQYF. CDR3 DNA sequence: TGTGCCAGCAGCCAAGAGACGTCAACAGGGGGTCCCTACGAGCAGTACTTC.

The V call is TRBV28, the J call TRBJ1-5; tentative D call: TRBD1 (5 bases). The CDR3 sequence is 14 residues long. Germline V gives CDR1 MDHEN, CDR2 SYDVKM. With 4 bases removed from V and 5 bases from J, the gap between germline ends came to 12 bases. For the CDR3, the DNA is TGTGCCAGCAGTTGGGGCCTAAACTATCAGCCCCAGCATTTT. It yields the protein CASSWGLNYQPQHF.

This chain joins TRBV5-1 and TRBJ2-1; the D is unclear. The CDR3 consists of 15 residues. Germline assignment: CDR1 SGHRS and CDR2 YFSETQ. Between the trimmed V and J ends, which lost 0 bases and 0 bases, there was a span of 7 bases. This CDR3 is CASSLGPNSYNEQFF. CDR3 nucleotide sequence: TGCGCCAGCAGCTTGGGGCCTAACTCCTACAATGAGCAGTTCTTC.

This sequence joins TRBV5-6 and TRBJ2-5, with 12 bases identical to TRBD2. This CDR3 contains 17 residues. The V segment lost 0 bases and the J segment 5 bases; nucleotides outside the gene matches: 8. Per the germline V gene, CDR1 is SGHDT and CDR2 is YYEEEE. For the CDR3, the DNA is TGTGCCAGCAGCTTGGCCGTAGGACTAGCGGGGCGGGAGACCCAGTACTTC. It yields the protein CASSLAVGLAGRETQYF.

The V call is TRBV7-9, the J call TRBJ2-2; no reliable D call. This CDR3 has 13 amino acids. Trimming took off 1 base at V and 3 bases at J, with 3 bases between the two ends. Per germline, CDR1 SEHNR and CDR2 FQNEAQ (reference sequence). Written as DNA, the CDR3 is TGTGCCAGCAGCTTAGAATACACCGGGGAGCTGTTTTTT. Encoded protein: CASSLEYTGELFF.

The chain links TRBV7-9 to TRBJ2-2; TRBD1 is a possible D gene (5 bases). The CDR3 is 14 amino acids. Germline V gene sequence: CDR1 SEHNR, CDR2 FQNEAQ (reference sequence). The germline V and J ends were trimmed by 5 bases and 6 bases, with 13 bases remaining between them. The CDR3 loop reads CASSPKQVAGELFF. The DNA for the CDR3 is TGTGCCAGCAGCCCGAAACAGGTTGCCGGGGAGCTGTTTTTT.

V is TRBV7-9 and J is TRBJ1-1; D is undetermined. Trimming removed 0 bases at V and 0 bases at J, with 8 bases between. Looked up from germline, CDR1 is SEHNR and CDR2 is FQNEAQ (reference sequence). CDR3 length equals 15 residues. The CDR3 reads CASSLAPVMNTEAFF. The CDR3 DNA reads TGTGCCAGCAGCTTAGCTCCAGTCATGAACACTGAAGCTTTCTTT. Full variable domain (missing parts from reference TRBV7-9 and TRBJ1-1): DTGVSQNPRHKITKRGQNVTFRCDPISEHNRLYWYRQTLGQGPEFLTYFQNEAQLEKSRLLSDRFSAERPKGSFSTLEIQRTEQGDSAMYLCASSLAPVMNTEAFFGQGTRLTVV.

The rearrangement joins TRBV5-1 to TRBJ1-3; no clear D gene. Germline V gene sequence: CDR1 SGHRS, CDR2 YFSETQ. Trimming shortened V by 3 bases and J by 4 bases, and 11 bases separated the two germline ends. The CDR3 is 14 residues long. CDR3 sequence (DNA): TGCGCCAGCAGCTCTGGAGCGTCAGGAAACACCATATATTTT. Translating it yields CASSSGASGNTIYF. Supplemented by reference TRBV5-1 and TRBJ1-3, the full variable domain reads KAGVTQTPRYLIKTRGQQVTLSCSPISGHRSVSWYQQTPGQGLQFLFEYFSETQRNKGNFPGRFSGRQFSNSRSEMNVSTLELGDSALYLCASSSGASGNTIYFGEGSWLTVV.

V is TRBV19 and J is TRBJ1-2; 9 bases are a match to TRBD1. The J segment lost 6 bases and the V segment lost 3 bases, leaving 2 bases of the junction unmatched. The CDR3 covers 13 residues. The germline V gene has CDR1 LNHDA and CDR2 SQIVND (reference sequence). CDR3 protein: CASSMWTGDGYTF. The DNA of the CDR3 is TGTGCCAGTAGTATGTGGACAGGGGATGGCTACACCTTC.

V is TRBV9 and J is TRBJ2-2, with D tentatively TRBD1 or TRBD2 (5 bases each). The CDR3 is 14 residues long. V was pared by 3 bases and J by 4 bases, with 10 bases between. Germline CDR1 reads SGDLS; CDR2 reads YYNGEE. CDR3 DNA: TGTGCCAGCAGCGAGGGACGTAGCACCGGGGAGCTGTTTTTT. It yields the protein CASSEGRSTGELFF.

The rearrangement uses TRBV10-3 and TRBJ1-4; 7 positions match TRBD1. CDR1 is ENHRY and CDR2 is SYGVKD in the germline V gene. The CDR3 totals 16 residues. With V trimmed by 0 bases and J by 0 bases, 1 base remained unmatched. The CDR3 loop is CAISESGGATNEKLFF. The CDR3 DNA sequence: TGTGCCATCAGTGAGTCAGGGGGCGCAACTAATGAAAAACTGTTTTTT.

The chain uses TRBV19 and TRBJ1-5; D perhaps matches TRBD1 (6 bases). This CDR3 is 15 amino acids long. Germline CDR1 is LNHDA and CDR2 is SQIVND (reference sequence). The V end lost 9 bases, the J end lost 3 bases, and 18 bases lay between the germline ends. DNA of the CDR3: TGTGCCAGCTTCGAATCAGGGGCCGTCAATCAGCCCCAGCATTTT. As protein: CASFESGAVNQPQHF. The variable domain in full, completed from reference TRBV19 and TRBJ1-5, reads DGGITQSPKYLFRKEGQNVTLSCEQNLNHDAMYWYRQDPGQGLRLIYYSQIVNDFQKGDIAEGYSVSREKKESFPLTVTSAQKNPTAFYLCASFESGAVNQPQHFGDGTRLSIL.

This chain uses TRBV15 with TRBJ1-2; 9 bases agree with TRBD1. Trimming at V came to 3 bases and at J to 8 bases, leaving 4 bases not matched to a gene. The CDR3 consists of 13 residues. Germline CDR1 reads LNHNV; CDR2 reads YYDKDF (reference sequence). For the CDR3, the DNA is TGTGCCACCAGCAGCAGGACAGGGGAAGGCTACACCTTC. Translation gives CATSSRTGEGYTF. Together with reference TRBV15 and TRBJ1-2, the CDR3 gives the full variable domain: DAMVIQNPRYQVTQFGKPVTLSCSQTLNHNVMYWYQQKSSQAPKLLFHYYDKDFNNEADTPDNFQSRRPNTSFCFLDIRSPGLGDTAMYLCATSSRTGEGYTFGSGTRLTVV.

The V gene is TRBV6-1, the J gene TRBJ1-1, with a tentative D call TRBD1 (5 bases). The CDR3 is 13 residues long. With 5 bases removed from V and 4 bases from J, the gap between germline ends came to 11 bases. The germline CDR1 and CDR2 sequences are MNHNS and SASEGT. CDR3: CASSSHGGTEAFF. The CDR3 DNA reads TGTGCCAGCAGTTCCCACGGGGGCACTGAAGCTTTCTTT.

This chain uses TRBV7-9 with TRBJ1-1; D is ambiguous. Trimming stripped 4 bases from V and 1 base from J, with 10 bases between. This CDR3 is built from 14 residues. CDR1 is SEHNR, CDR2 FQNEAQ, per germline (reference sequence). Here the CDR3 reads CASSSEARNTEAFF. The CDR3 DNA is TGTGCCAGCAGCTCGGAGGCCAGGAACACTGAAGCTTTCTTT.

This clone appeared a single time. This sequence joins TRBV2 and TRBJ2-2; D gene unclear. Germline V lookup: CDR1 SNHLY, CDR2 FYNNEI. The CDR3 is made up of 16 amino acids. V shed 2 bases and J shed 1 base, with 11 bases lying between them. The CDR3 is CASSELWVKNTGELFF. CDR3 nucleotides: TGTGCCAGCAGTGAACTCTGGGTCAAGAACACCGGGGAGCTGTTTTTT. The full variable domain, its missing parts supplied by reference TRBV2 and TRBJ2-2, is EPEVTQTPSHQVTQMGQEVILRCVPISNHLYFYWYRQILGQKVEFLVSFYNNEISEKSEIFDDQFSVERPDGSNFTLKIRSTKLEDSAMYFCASSELWVKNTGELFFGEGSRLTVL.

The CDR3 loop is CASRDYNEQFF. DNA for the CDR3: TGCGCCAGCAGGGACTACAATGAGCAGTTCTTC. V is TRBV5-1 and J is TRBJ2-1; D remains unclear. Trimming stripped 5 bases from V and 3 bases from J, with 3 bases between. The CDR3 is 11 amino acids. Germline CDR1 is SGHRS and CDR2 is YFSETQ.

The chain couples TRBV5-1 to TRBJ2-2, with D tentatively TRBD2 (7 bases). CDR3 length: 17 amino acids. Deletions cut 0 bases from V and 6 bases from J, with 18 bases between. The germline gives CDR1 SGHRS, CDR2 YFSETQ. The CDR3 is CASSLALMGGQSGELFF. The CDR3 DNA sequence: TGCGCCAGCAGCTTGGCCCTAATGGGGGGGCAATCCGGGGAGCTGTTTTTT.

The genes are TRBV6-1 and TRBJ2-5; D is undetermined. Germline CDR1 and CDR2: MNHNS and SASEGT. CDR3 length equals 11 residues. Trimming pared 5 bases from V and 5 bases from J, leaving 6 bases between. The CDR3 coding sequence is TGTGCCAGCAGTTGGTTGGAGACCCAGTACTTC. This codes for CASSWLETQYF.

J is TRBJ1-1 and V is TRBV7-9; D ambiguous. CDR3 length: 15 amino acids. Trimming took off 5 bases at V and 0 bases at J, with 13 bases between the two ends. Germline CDR1 and CDR2: SEHNR and FQNEAQ (reference sequence). The CDR3 region is CASSPKVRLNTEAFF. In DNA, the CDR3 is TGTGCCAGCAGCCCAAAGGTGAGGCTGAACACTGAAGCTTTCTTT. The full variable domain, in which reference TRBV7-9 and TRBJ1-1 provide the parts outside the CDR3, is DTGVSQNPRHKITKRGQNVTFRCDPISEHNRLYWYRQTLGQGPEFLTYFQNEAQLEKSRLLSDRFSAERPKGSFSTLEIQRTEQGDSAMYLCASSPKVRLNTEAFFGQGTRLTVV.